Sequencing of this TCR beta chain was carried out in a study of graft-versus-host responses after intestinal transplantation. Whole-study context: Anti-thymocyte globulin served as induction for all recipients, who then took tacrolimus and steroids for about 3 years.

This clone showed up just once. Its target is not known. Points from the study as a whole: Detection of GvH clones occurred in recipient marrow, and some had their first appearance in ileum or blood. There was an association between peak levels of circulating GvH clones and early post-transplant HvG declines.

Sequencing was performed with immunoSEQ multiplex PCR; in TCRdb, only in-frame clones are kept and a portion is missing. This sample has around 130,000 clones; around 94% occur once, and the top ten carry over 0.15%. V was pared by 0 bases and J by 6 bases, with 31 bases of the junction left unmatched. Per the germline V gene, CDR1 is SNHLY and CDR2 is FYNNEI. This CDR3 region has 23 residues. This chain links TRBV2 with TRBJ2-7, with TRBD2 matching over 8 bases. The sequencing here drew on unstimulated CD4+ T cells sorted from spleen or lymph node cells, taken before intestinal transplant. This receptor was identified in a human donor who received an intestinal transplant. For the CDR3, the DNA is TGTGCCAGCAGTGAAGCGCGTATCAGGGAACAAAGGCTAGCGGGTAAAAGGCGGGCCGAGCAGTACTTC. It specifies CASSEARIREQRLAGKRRAEQYF.